A selection of T cell receptor beta chains follows, all from one sample in a study of blood T cell repertoires in COVID-19. Method: immunoSEQ multiplex PCR; TCRdb's copy keeps in-frame clones and lacks some. The table has 150,000 to 200,000 clones, about 86% seen once. The sample taken for sequencing was peripheral blood. Every receptor here comes from a woman aged 55-70 years with COVID-19, enrolled during active disease. The conserved cysteine and the conserved F or W are not part of the CDR3 here. Each record gives: CDR3 length, J gene, V gene, CDR3 protein.

14 TRBJ1-6 TRBV9 ASSVEEGPNNSPLH
12 TRBJ1-2 TRBV27 ASSFREDLGGYT
14 TRBJ2-5 TRBV19 ASSIGLADYQETQY
12 TRBJ2-7 TRBV3-1/TRBV3-2 ASSSAPGAYEQY
15 TRBJ2-1 TRBV6-2/TRBV6-3 ASSSPELAGSYNEQF
15 TRBJ2-5 TRBV7-9 ASSLVGAAADKETQY
14 TRBJ2-1 TRBV19 ASSIVFPPAYNEQF
11 TRBJ1-1 TRBV12-3/TRBV12-4 ASSPQGARRAF
13 TRBJ2-1 TRBV14 ASSQGGTGPNEQF
14 TRBJ2-1 TRBV7-9 ASSLGLHSSYNEQF
13 TRBJ2-7 TRBV23-1 ASSPAGRLFFEQY
13 TRBJ1-5 TRBV9 ASSVGGQGDQPQH
13 TRBJ1-6 TRBV15 ATRGGGSVNSPLH
13 TRBJ2-7 TRBV11-2 ASSTRLAAPYEQY
15 TRBJ2-1 TRBV7-9 ASSAPWGQGFYNEQF
12 TRBJ2-3 TRBV9 ASKEGRRSDTQY
15 TRBJ2-7 TRBV15 ATSRDQDSGSLGEQY
12 TRBJ2-7 TRBV10-3 ATNPGTGGYEQY